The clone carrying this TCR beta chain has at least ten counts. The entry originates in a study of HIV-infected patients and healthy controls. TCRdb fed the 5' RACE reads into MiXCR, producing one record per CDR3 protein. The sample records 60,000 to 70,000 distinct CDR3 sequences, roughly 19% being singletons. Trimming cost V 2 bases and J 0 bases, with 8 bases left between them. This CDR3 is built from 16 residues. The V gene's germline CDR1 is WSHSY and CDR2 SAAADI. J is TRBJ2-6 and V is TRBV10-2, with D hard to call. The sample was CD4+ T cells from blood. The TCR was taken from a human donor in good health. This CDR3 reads CASSEGQDSGANVLTF. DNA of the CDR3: TGCGCCAGCAGTGAGGGCCAGGACTCTGGGGCCAACGTCCTGACTTTC.